Below, 19 T cell receptor beta chains from the same sample are listed, as sequenced in a study of blood T cell repertoires in COVID-19. Measured with immunoSEQ multiplex PCR; TCRdb has only the in-frame clones, and not every one. The sample comprises tens of thousands of clones, 88% of which are singletons, and 4.8% rests with the top ten. The sequencing sample was made of peripheral blood. Source of these receptors: a human donor in a cohort sampled during active COVID-19.

The chain links TRBV12-3 or TRBV12-4 to TRBJ2-1; 7 bases are shared with TRBD1. This CDR3 contains 11 residues. The V and J ends lost 6 bases and 8 bases, in that order; junction bases with no gene match: 1. CDR3 protein: CASRTGYEQFF. In DNA form, the CDR3 reads TGTGCCAGCAGGACAGGGTATGAGCAGTTCTTC.

The chain couples TRBV27 to TRBJ2-3, with 8 nucleotides matching TRBD2. CDR3 length: 15 amino acids. CDR1 is MNHEY and CDR2 is SMNVEV in the germline V gene (reference sequence). V dropped 2 bases and J dropped 1; count of bases not matched to a gene: 2. For the CDR3, the DNA is TGTGCCAGCAGTTTAGGGCGGGGGGGCACAGATACGCAGTATTTT. Residues: CASSLGRGGTDTQYF.

This clone was seen once. The chain is built from TRBV10-1 and TRBJ2-3; the D gene is possibly TRBD2 (7 bases). Germline CDR1 WNHNN, CDR2 SYGVQD (reference sequence). This CDR3 spans 13 amino acids. With 1 base removed from V and 8 bases from J, the gap between germline ends came to 10 bases. The CDR3: CASSELRGGTQYF. CDR3 nucleotide sequence: TGCGCCAGCAGTGAGTTGAGGGGGGGTACGCAGTATTTT.

This clone has just a few counts. V usage is TRBV28 and J usage is TRBJ1-3, with a possible D match to TRBD1 (6 bases). V was cut by 4 bases and J by 3 bases, with 16 bases left in between. The CDR3 loop spans 16 amino acids. Germline V gene lookup returns CDR1 MDHEN and CDR2 SYDVKM. The CDR3 reads CASSSPAGAGGNTIYF. The CDR3 bases are TGTGCCAGCAGTTCCCCCGCAGGGGCGGGTGGAAACACCATATATTTT.

The chain carries TRBV5-1 and TRBJ2-1; TRBD2 matches at 8 bases. J gave up 0 bases and V 4 bases, and 12 bases lay outside the gene matches. CDR3 length: 18 amino acids. Germline V lookup: CDR1 SGHRS, CDR2 YFSETQ. Here the CDR3 DNA reads TGCGCCAGCAGCCTAACCCTGTTTAGCGGGAACTCCTACAATGAGCAGTTCTTC. It specifies CASSLTLFSGNSYNEQFF.

V gene TRBV7-9 combines with J gene TRBJ2-1; TRBD2 matches 9 bases. The V gene's germline CDR1 is SEHNR and CDR2 FQNEAQ (reference sequence). This CDR3 spans 19 amino acids. V trimming: 2 bases; J trimming: 0 bases; junction bases outside the gene matches: 11. CDR3 in DNA: TGTGCCAGCAGCTTAACGGCGGGAGGGCCCCACCTCTCCTACAATGAGCAGTTCTTC. Amino acid sequence: CASSLTAGGPHLSYNEQFF.

The CDR3 DNA follows: TGTGCCAGCAGCATCAATAGCGGGAGGGCCGTTTTGCAGTACTTC. Encoded protein: CASSINSGRAVLQYF. This sequence joins TRBV7-9 and TRBJ2-7; 11 bases fit TRBD2. Germline V gene sequence: CDR1 SEHNR, CDR2 FQNEAQ (reference sequence). The CDR3 has 15 residues. Trimming cost V 5 bases and J 9 bases; bases outside gene matches: 12.

CDR3 bases: TGTGCCATCAGTGACCCGGACAGGGCGCTAACCAAAAACATTCAGTACTTC. It encodes CAISDPDRALTKNIQYF. The chain couples TRBV10-3 to TRBJ2-4, with 8 positions matching TRBD1. Germline loops: CDR1 ENHRY, CDR2 SYGVKD. CDR3 size: 17 residues. V gave up 3 bases and J gave up 2 bases; unmatched junction bases: 9.

The V gene is TRBV28, the J gene TRBJ1-5; 12 bases map to TRBD1. Germline V gene lookup returns CDR1 MDHEN and CDR2 SYDVKM. The CDR3 contains 17 residues. Trimming took 1 base from V and 6 from J; bases not matched to a gene: 7. CDR3 in DNA: TGTGCCAGCAGTTTATACTGGGACAGGGGGCGCAGTCAGCCCCAGCATTTT. As protein: CASSLYWDRGRSQPQHF.

The chain joins TRBV11-3 to TRBJ2-2; weak D call: TRBD1 (6 bases). V dropped 3 bases and J dropped 4 bases, with 9 bases sitting between them. Germline V CDR1 and CDR2: SGHNT, YENEEA. CDR3 length: 14 residues. The DNA for the CDR3 is TGTGCCAGCAGCTTGGCAGGGGTCACCGGGGAGCTGTTTTTT. Amino acid sequence: CASSLAGVTGELFF.

The J gene is TRBJ2-3, the V gene TRBV5-1; TRBD1 is a possible D gene (7 bases). This CDR3 has 16 residues. Germline lookup yields CDR1 SGHRS and CDR2 YFSETQ. Trimming removed 1 base from V and 2 bases from J, with 14 bases in between. DNA of the CDR3: TGCGCCAGCAGCTTGCGCGGCAGGGGGGTCACAGATACGCAGTATTTT. As protein: CASSLRGRGVTDTQYF. Drawing the rest from reference TRBV5-1 and TRBJ2-3, the complete variable domain is KAGVTQTPRYLIKTRGQQVTLSCSPISGHRSVSWYQQTPGQGLQFLFEYFSETQRNKGNFPGRFSGRQFSNSRSEMNVSTLELGDSALYLCASSLRGRGVTDTQYFGPGTRLTVL.

The rearrangement links TRBV9 to TRBJ2-1, with a possible D match to TRBD2 (6 bases). V gave up 4 bases and J gave up 4 bases, with 27 bases separating them. CDR1 and CDR2 from the germline V gene are SGDLS and YYNGEE. CDR3 size: 19 residues. The CDR3 nucleotides read TGTGCCAGCAGCCCCCGGGGTCGGCGGGACCGATACTCATACAATGAGCAGTTCTTC. Amino acids: CASSPRGRRDRYSYNEQFF.

This rearrangement joins TRBV28 to TRBJ2-7; 7 bases agree with TRBD1. The V and J ends lost 1 base and 4 bases, in that order; junction bases with no gene match: 7. CDR1 is MDHEN and CDR2 is SYDVKM in the germline V gene. The CDR3 spans 15 residues. The DNA of the CDR3 is TGTGCCAGCAGTTTATCGGCAGAGACAGGGTACGAGCAGTACTTC. Protein: CASSLSAETGYEQYF.

V and J are TRBV19 and TRBJ2-1, with a possible D match to TRBD1 (5 bases). The CDR3 is 13 residues long. V was clipped by 6 bases and J by 7 bases, with 13 bases between them. The germline V gene has CDR1 LNHDA and CDR2 SQIVND (reference sequence). Written as DNA, the CDR3 is TGTGCCAGTAGAGACAGTTTCGAGAATGAGCAGTTCTTC. Residues: CASRDSFENEQFF.

This chain links TRBV28 with TRBJ2-3; 16 nucleotides agree with TRBD2. The CDR3 contains 19 residues. With V trimmed by 3 bases and J by 6 bases, 12 bases remained unmatched. The germline V gene encodes CDR1 MDHEN and CDR2 SYDVKM. The DNA for the CDR3 is TGTGCCAGCAGTTTGGGACTAGCGGGAGGGGGACTACTACTCGATACGCAGTATTTT. This translates into CASSLGLAGGGLLLDTQYF.

This clone was counted only a few times. The chain combines TRBV11-2 with TRBJ2-4, with D possibly TRBD1 on 5 matching bases. Germline CDR1 SGHAT, CDR2 FQNNGV. The germline V and J ends were trimmed by 4 bases and 1 base, with 14 bases remaining between them. This CDR3 spans 16 amino acids. CDR3 loop: CASSSDQGTAKNIQYF. The CDR3 DNA is TGTGCCAGCAGCTCAGACCAGGGAACGGCCAAAAACATTCAGTACTTC.

The genes are TRBV7-9 and TRBJ1-1; 7 bases are a match to TRBD1. V shed 5 bases, J shed 5 bases, and the junction held 20 bases outside the gene matches. Germline CDR1 and CDR2: SEHNR and FQNEAQ (reference sequence). There are 18 residues in the CDR3. The CDR3 nucleotides are TGTGCCAGCAGCCCAAATTCGGACAGGATTTTTGTAAGGACTGAAGCTTTCTTT. Translation gives CASSPNSDRIFVRTEAFF.

The chain uses TRBV15 and TRBJ2-5, with 8 bases matching TRBD2. The CDR3 sequence is 15 residues long. The germline V gene has CDR1 LNHNV and CDR2 YYDKDF (reference sequence). V shed 0 bases and J 5 bases; nucleotides not matched to a gene: 5. CDR3 residues: CATSRDRGGLETQYF. The CDR3 DNA sequence: TGTGCCACCAGCAGAGATCGGGGGGGGTTGGAGACCCAGTACTTC.

The CDR3 loop reads CAITATRDKGALSYEQYF. The CDR3 region has the DNA TGTGCCATCACCGCAACCCGGGACAAGGGGGCTCTGTCCTACGAGCAGTACTTC. This chain uses TRBV10-3 with TRBJ2-7, with 7 bases identical to TRBD1. The trim removed 7 bases at V and 1 base at J, leaving 19 bases unmatched. Germline V gene data show CDR1 as ENHRY and CDR2 as SYGVKD. This CDR3 region has 18 residues.